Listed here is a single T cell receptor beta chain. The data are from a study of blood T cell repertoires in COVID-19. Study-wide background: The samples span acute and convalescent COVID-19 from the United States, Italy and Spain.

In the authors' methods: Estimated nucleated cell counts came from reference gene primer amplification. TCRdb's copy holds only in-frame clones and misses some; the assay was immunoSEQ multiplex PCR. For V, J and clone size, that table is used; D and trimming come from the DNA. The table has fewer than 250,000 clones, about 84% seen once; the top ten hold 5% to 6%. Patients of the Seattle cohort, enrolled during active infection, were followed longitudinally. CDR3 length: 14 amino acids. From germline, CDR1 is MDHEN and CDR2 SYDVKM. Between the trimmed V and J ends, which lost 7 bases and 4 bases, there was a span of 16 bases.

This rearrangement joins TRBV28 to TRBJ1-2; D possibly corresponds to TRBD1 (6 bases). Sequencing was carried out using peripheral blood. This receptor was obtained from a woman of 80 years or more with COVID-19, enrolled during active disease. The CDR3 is CASTRSPQGYGYTF. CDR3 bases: TGTGCCAGCACCCGCTCCCCACAGGGCTATGGCTACACCTTC.